This TCR beta chain is drawn from a study of cytotoxic CD8 clonotypes in ibrutinib-treated CLL. About the research overall: Responses: approximately 25 partial, 2 complete; after median about 68 months, about 14 stayed remitted, some twelve progressed.

Notes on the study in general: Relative to age-matched healthy donors, clonality at baseline was higher, and it tracked circulating CD8+ T-cell counts. Few clonotypes were public, and these shrank or held steady under treatment.

Germline V lookup: CDR1 MDHEN, CDR2 SYDVKM. The ends were cut back, 3 bases at V and 5 bases at J, with 8 bases in the middle. The length of the CDR3 is 12 residues. Details on this clone: Its antigen is not identified.

Sequencing was designed to attain a depth spanning 1 in 200,000 to 1 in 1 million T cells. Profiling relied on immunoSEQ multiplex PCR, and the TCRdb table lists in-frame clones only, not all of them. The data show 150,000 to 250,000 clones, roughly 72% seen once. This receptor was obtained from a human donor with chronic lymphocytic leukemia. V usage is TRBV28 and J usage is TRBJ2-7; D remains unclear. The sample was PBMCs, taken after 24 months of ibrutinib treatment. The CDR3 reads CASSLNSNEQYF. CDR3 sequence (DNA): TGTGCCAGCAGTTTGAATAGCAACGAGCAGTACTTC.